This T cell receptor (beta chain) originates from a study of T cells in Graves' hyperthyroidism and ophthalmopathy. It was RNA transcripts that yielded the amplified TCR beta CDR3 regions. The study used the HTBI primer set for a first-round RT-PCR of the TCR CDR3. TCRdb itself ran the multiplex PCR reads through MiXCR, one entry per CDR3 protein. The sample consists of about 300,000 distinct CDR3 sequences, roughly 19% of them appearing once. Germline V gene data show CDR1 as MNHNS and CDR2 as SASEGT. V lost 7 bases, J lost 0 bases, and 11 bases lay in between. CDR3 size: 14 residues. This clonotype was detected a few times.

The sequence was collected from a man in his fifties or sixties with Graves' ophthalmopathy. J is TRBJ2-3 and V is TRBV6-1, with D unclear. The sample was blood. CDR3 amino acids: CASKEEPSTDTQYF. In DNA, the CDR3 is TGTGCCAGCAAAGAGGAACCTAGCACAGATACGCAGTATTTT.